The source of this T cell receptor beta chain is a study of OX40 agonist ivuxolimab in advanced cancers. The assay was immunoSEQ multiplex PCR, and TCRdb's table has in-frame clones only and misses some. This sample yields some 62,000 clones, of which around four fifths are seen a single time; approximately 4% belongs to the top ten. V shed 0 bases and J 5 bases; nucleotides not matched to a gene: 3. Per germline, CDR1 MNHEY and CDR2 SMNVEV (reference sequence). This CDR3 has 15 amino acids. Study results and limitations: Among the lowest levels of clonal expansion were found in partial responders at 0.1-3.0 mg/kg.

As regards this clone: What it recognizes is unknown.

The rearrangement uses TRBV27 and TRBJ2-2; 7 positions agree with TRBD1. The sequencing here drew on CD4+ or CD8+ T cells sorted from blood, taken in a trial of the OX40 agonist ivuxolimab. The TCR was taken from an adult with an advanced solid tumor such as melanoma, head and neck, liver or kidney cancer. This CDR3 reads CASSLSETGTGELFF. CDR3 bases: TGTGCCAGCAGTTTATCGGAGACAGGGACCGGGGAGCTGTTTTTT.